The clone carrying this T cell receptor beta chain was seen a few times. Its antigen is not known. The data were taken from a study of identical twins. Study-level points and caveats: It was out-of-frame TCR alpha sharing in monozygotic twins that models underestimated. The presence of invariant MAIT and iNKT cells could partly confound analyses of zero-insertion sequences.

The CDR3 runs to 15 residues. The junction had 6 bases not matched to a gene; V was cut back by 2 bases and J by 7 bases. CDR1 is SGHAT and CDR2 is FQNNGV in the germline V gene. A single record per CDR3 protein comes from TCRdb applying MiXCR to the 5' RACE reads. The table has 540,000 or so distinct CDR3 sequences, 20% to 25% seen once. These sequences were also reported in another study, on yellow fever vaccine responses in identical twins.

Sequenced input: CD4+ T cells sorted from blood. The TCR originated in a woman between 18 and 29 years old in good health. V is TRBV11-2 and J is TRBJ2-7, with 12 bases matching TRBD2. CDR3 nucleotide sequence: TGTGCCAGCAGCTTACAGACTAGCGGGAGTGGTGAGCAGTACTTC. It is translated as CASSLQTSGSGEQYF.